One and the same sample provided the 20 T cell receptor beta chains below, sequenced in a study of T-cell reconstitution after alpha-beta-depleted transplantation in children (TCRdb year 2016). This specimen's treatment or condition label, interpreted: allogeneic hematopoietic cell transplantation with graft depleted of TCRalphabeta T cells and CD19 B cells. Receptor amplification or capture employed PCR. The listed sequencing device is Illumina HiSeq 2500. TCR libraries were prepared with molecular barcoding, using unique molecular identifiers to normalize TCRbeta repertoire quantification. TCRdb reanalyzed the raw reads on its own, using fastp at Q25 for trimming and MiXCR for clone calling, and kept in-frame beta chains. Rows are combined by CDR3 protein, so each entry shows the most common genes and DNA. The sample table contains around 100,000 distinct CDR3 sequences; only one count was recorded for 9% to 12% of them. The ten largest make up less than 40% of the sample.

Here the sequenced sample was PBMCs, taken before TCRalphabeta/CD19-depleted stem cell transplant. The receptors here all came from a boy aged 2 to 10 with acute lymphoblastic leukemia, due to receive a stem cell transplant.

V gene TRBV4-3 combines with J gene TRBJ1-6; D might be TRBD1 (5 bases). This CDR3 has 15 amino acids. Trimming took off 3 bases at V and 6 bases at J, with 12 bases between the two ends. Looked up from germline, CDR1 is LGHNA and CDR2 is YSLEER. The CDR3 reads CASSHQGVSNSPLHF. In DNA, the CDR3 is TGCGCCAGCAGCCACCAGGGTGTTAGTAATTCACCCCTCCACTTT.

This clonotype showed up just a few times. The CDR3, as DNA: TGCAGTATGACCCTCGCCCTCTCGACAGATACGCAGTATTTT. This encodes CSMTLALSTDTQYF. This chain connects TRBV20-1 to TRBJ2-3, with D uncertain. Trimming stripped 8 bases from V and 3 bases from J, with 18 bases between. This CDR3 region has 14 residues. Germline V CDR1 and CDR2: DFQATT, SNEGSKA (reference sequence).

This clonotype turned up a few times. The chain carries TRBV7-2 and TRBJ1-2; D not certain. Germline CDR1 and CDR2: SGHTA and FQGNSA. The germline V and J ends were trimmed by 3 bases and 4 bases, with 9 bases remaining between them. The CDR3 is 13 residues long. The CDR3 nucleotides read TGTGCCAGCAGCTTCGGGCAGCTCTATGGCTACACCTTC. It yields the protein CASSFGQLYGYTF.

The chain is built from TRBV7-9 and TRBJ2-1; the D gene could be TRBD1 or TRBD2 (5 bases each). V was shortened by 7 bases and J by 3 bases, with 19 bases between the two germline ends. The CDR3 covers 16 residues. In germline, CDR1 is SEHNR, CDR2 FQNEAQ (reference sequence). CDR3 nucleotide sequence: TGTGCCAGCACCCCCTCGGGGACGCATGTCTACAATGAGCAGTTCTTC. It specifies CASTPSGTHVYNEQFF.

V is TRBV4-1 and J is TRBJ2-7; 7 bases map to TRBD2. CDR3 size: 18 residues. After removal of 4 bases from V and 0 bases from J, the junction contained 15 bases not matched to a gene. Germline-derived CDR1 and CDR2 are MGHRA and YSYEKL. The CDR3 DNA reads as TGCGCCAGCAGCCTCGACACAAACCTAGCGGCCAGCTCCTACGAGCAGTACTTC. The encoded protein is CASSLDTNLAASSYEQYF.

The chain combines TRBV15 with TRBJ2-2; TRBD2 might be the D (5 bases). V was clipped by 0 bases and J by 1 base, with 15 bases between them. The germline V gene has CDR1 LNHNV and CDR2 YYDKDF (reference sequence). CDR3 length equals 18 residues. The DNA for the CDR3 is TGTGCCACCAGCAGAGATCTTGGCGGACTCCGGAACACCGGGGAGCTGTTTTTT. Encoded protein: CATSRDLGGLRNTGELFF.

This clonotype has at least ten counts. V usage is TRBV6-5 and J usage is TRBJ2-7; D may be TRBD2 (5 bases). The V gene lost 2 bases and the J gene lost 2 bases, with 13 bases spanning the gap. This CDR3 contains 15 residues. The V gene's germline CDR1 is MNHEY and CDR2 SVGAGI. CDR3 in DNA: TGTGCCAGCAGTTACAGCGGCGGCCTTCCCTACGAGCAGTACTTC. This translates into CASSYSGGLPYEQYF.

The table lists this clonotype with a few counts. The CDR3 DNA reads as TGTGCCAGCAGAATAGCGGGGGGCCAAAGATCCTACGAGCAGTACTTC. Its translation is CASRIAGGQRSYEQYF. The chain combines TRBV12-3 or TRBV12-4 with TRBJ2-7; 10 bases fit TRBD2. Trimming cost V 6 bases and J 1 base; bases outside gene matches: 9. CDR3 length equals 16 residues.

V and J are TRBV5-1 and TRBJ2-1; maybe TRBD2 (6 bases). The germline gives CDR1 SGHRS, CDR2 YFSETQ. The CDR3 has 14 residues. V was cut by 0 bases and J by 3 bases, with 7 bases left in between. CDR3 in DNA: TGCGCCAGCAGCTTGGCGGGGGACTACAATGAGCAGTTCTTC. Translated: CASSLAGDYNEQFF.

This clonotype came up a few times. The chain recombines TRBV9 with TRBJ2-1; TRBD1 matches 7 bases. The V gene end was trimmed by 0 bases and the J gene end by 12 bases; junction bases not matched to a gene: 9. CDR1 SGDLS and CDR2 YYNGEE come from the germline V gene. The CDR3 consists of 14 residues. CDR3 protein: CASSVATGAGGQFF. The CDR3 bases are TGTGCCAGCAGCGTAGCTACAGGGGCAGGAGGGCAGTTCTTC.

This clonotype was seen at least ten times. The rearrangement uses TRBV29-1 and TRBJ2-1; no clear D gene. CDR1 and CDR2 (germline): SQVTM, ANQGSEA. This CDR3 contains 11 residues. V was clipped by 4 bases and J by 4 bases, with 5 bases between them. DNA of the CDR3: TGCAGCGTTGCTCCTTACAATGAGCAGTTCTTC. The encoded protein is CSVAPYNEQFF.

The chain recombines TRBV6-5 with TRBJ2-3; TRBD2 agrees at 9 bases. V was pared by 2 bases and J by 6 bases, with 6 bases of the junction left unmatched. This CDR3 comprises 15 residues. The germline V gene encodes CDR1 MNHEY and CDR2 SVGAGI. CDR3 protein: CASSYELAGADTQYF. As DNA, the CDR3 is TGTGCCAGCAGTTACGAACTAGCGGGCGCGGATACGCAGTATTTT.

This rearrangement joins TRBV27 to TRBJ2-1; 7 bases agree with TRBD2. J lost 2 bases, V lost 5 bases, and 6 bases had no gene match. Looked up from germline, CDR1 is MNHEY and CDR2 is SMNVEV (reference sequence). The CDR3 runs to 15 residues. The CDR3 DNA reads TGTGCCAGCAGTCATAGCGGGTTTACCTACAATGAGCAGTTCTTC. Its translation: CASSHSGFTYNEQFF.

CDR3 sequence reads: CASSPWEGAYEQYF. CDR3 bases: TGCGCCAGCAGCCCTTGGGAGGGGGCCTACGAGCAGTACTTC. This chain joins TRBV4-1 and TRBJ2-7; TRBD2 might be the D (7 bases). The germline gives CDR1 MGHRA, CDR2 YSYEKL. The CDR3 is 14 amino acids. V was shortened by 4 bases and J by 2 bases, with 12 bases between the two germline ends.

This clonotype was counted many times. The rearrangement uses TRBV29-1 and TRBJ2-3, with D maybe TRBD1 (5 bases). The V end lost 7 bases, the J end lost 4 bases, and 15 bases lay between the germline ends. The CDR3 contains 13 residues. Germline CDR1 SQVTM, CDR2 ANQGSEA. Here the CDR3 DNA reads TGCAGCGCTCAGGGCGGATACCCAGATACGCAGTATTTT. The encoded protein is CSAQGGYPDTQYF.

This clonotype was picked up a small number of times. The chain joins TRBV18 to TRBJ2-2; D unresolved. V was clipped by 3 bases and J by 4 bases, with 9 bases between them. The germline CDR1 and CDR2 sequences are KGHSH and LQKENI. This CDR3 is 14 amino acids long. CDR3 loop: CASSPLSVTGELFF. The CDR3 nucleotides read TGTGCCAGCTCACCCCTTTCGGTCACCGGGGAGCTGTTTTTT. Variable domain in full (rest from reference TRBV18 and TRBJ2-2): NAGVMQNPRHLVRRRGQEARLRCSPMKGHSHVYWYRQLPEEGLKFMVYLQKENIIDESGMPKERFSAEFPKEGPSILRIQQVVRGDSAAYFCASSPLSVTGELFFGEGSRLTVL.

This clonotype was seen a handful of times. The chain couples TRBV28 to TRBJ2-7, with 9 bases fitting TRBD1. This CDR3 comprises 17 residues. V shed 5 bases, J shed 0 bases, and the junction held 11 bases outside the gene matches. Per the germline V gene, CDR1 is MDHEN and CDR2 is SYDVKM. The CDR3, as DNA: TGTGCCAGCAGTATTGCGCCCGGGACAGGGAGCTCCTACGAGCAGTACTTC. It is translated as CASSIAPGTGSSYEQYF.

This clonotype has only a few counts. The CDR3 DNA reads TGTGCCAGCAGCCAAGTGGGCGATGAGCAGTTCTTC. Translated: CASSQVGDEQFF. This chain links TRBV3-1 with TRBJ2-1; D gene uncertain. The CDR3 totals 12 residues. The germline V and J ends were trimmed by 1 base and 8 bases, with 6 bases remaining between them. CDR1 LGHDT and CDR2 YNNKEL come from the germline V gene (reference sequence).

This clonotype turned up a few times. The V gene is TRBV6-5, the J gene TRBJ2-2; no firm D call. V lost 7 bases and J lost 4, with 16 bases in between. This CDR3 has 15 amino acids. Germline CDR1 reads MNHEY; CDR2 reads SVGAGI. CDR3: CASTFLSRVTGELFF. The CDR3 coding sequence is TGTGCCAGCACCTTCTTGTCCCGAGTCACCGGGGAGCTGTTTTTT.

This clonotype was detected many times. V gene TRBV12-3 or TRBV12-4 combines with J gene TRBJ2-3; D might be TRBD2 (6 bases). The CDR3 runs 15 residues. V gave up 11 bases and J gave up 0 bases, with 18 bases separating them. CDR3 sequence: CAGGLGGTSTDTQYF. The CDR3 nucleotides read TGTGCCGGAGGTTTGGGCGGGACTAGCACAGATACGCAGTATTTT.